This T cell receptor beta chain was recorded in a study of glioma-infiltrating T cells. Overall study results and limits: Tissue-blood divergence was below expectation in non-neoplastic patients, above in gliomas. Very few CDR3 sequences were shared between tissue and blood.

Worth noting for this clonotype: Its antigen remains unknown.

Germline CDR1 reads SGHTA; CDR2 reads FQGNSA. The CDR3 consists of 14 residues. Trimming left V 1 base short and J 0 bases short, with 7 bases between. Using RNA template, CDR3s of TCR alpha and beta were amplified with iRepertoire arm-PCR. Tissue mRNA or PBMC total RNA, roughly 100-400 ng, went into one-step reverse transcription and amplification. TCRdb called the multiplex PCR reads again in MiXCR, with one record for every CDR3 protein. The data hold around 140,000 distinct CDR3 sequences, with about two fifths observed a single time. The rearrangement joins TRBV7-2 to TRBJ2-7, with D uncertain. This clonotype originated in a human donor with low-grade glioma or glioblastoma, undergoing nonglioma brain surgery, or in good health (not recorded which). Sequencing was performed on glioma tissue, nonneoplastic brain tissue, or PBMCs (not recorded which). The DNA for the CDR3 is TGTGCCAGCAGCTTAGATGACGACTCCTACGAGCAGTACTTC. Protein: CASSLDDDSYEQYF. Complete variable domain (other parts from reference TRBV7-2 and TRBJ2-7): GAGVSQSPSNKVTEKGKDVELRCDPISGHTALYWYRQSLGQGLEFLIYFQGNSAPDKSGLPSDRFSAERTGGSVSTLTIQRTQQEDSAVYLCASSLDDDSYEQYFGPGTRLTVT.